The rows below give T cell receptor beta chains drawn from one sample of a study of coeliac disease. Sequencing was performed with immunoSEQ multiplex PCR; in TCRdb, only in-frame clones are kept and a portion is missing. Among approximately 4,300 clones, 50% to 75% were seen once, and the ten largest hold about 16%. Sequenced sample: intraepithelial lymphocytes from the gut. All receptors come from a human donor with active celiac disease. Each CDR3 is given with its conserved first and last residue. The D gene is left open where the match is weak. The listing skips clone size in some rows; elsewhere it reads once, few, many or a size class.

-	-	TRBJ2-7	13	TRBV12-5	TGTGCTAGTGGTCTGACAGGCGATTACGAGCAGTACTTC	CASGLTGDYEQYF
-	few	TRBJ2-4	15	TRBV4-3	TGCGCCAGCAGCCAAGATCTTTACAGGCGGAACATTCAGTACTTC	CASSQDLYRRNIQYF
TRBD2	-	TRBJ2-7	15	TRBV4-2	TGTGCCAGCAGCCTCGTGACTAGCGGGCATCGCGAGCAGTACTTC	CASSLVTSGHREQYF
TRBD1	-	TRBJ1-5	15	TRBV18	TGTGCCAGCTCACCAGCTAGGGACAGTACTCAGCCCCAGCATTTT	CASSPARDSTQPQHF
-	-	TRBJ1-3	15	TRBV5-6	TGTGCCAGCAGCCAGCGGGTCTTCTCTGGAAACACCATATATTTT	CASSQRVFSGNTIYF
-	-	TRBJ2-7	14	TRBV19	TGTGCCAGTAGTATGAGGCAGCGAGCCTACGAGCAGTACTTC	CASSMRQRAYEQYF
-	-	TRBJ2-1	15	TRBV7-2	TGTGCCAGCAGCTTAGAAGGGGGCTCCTACAATGAGCAGTTCTTC	CASSLEGGSYNEQFF
-	once	TRBJ2-4	16	TRBV28	TGTGCCAGCAGTCTGGCGGGGGCCGGAGCCAAAAACATTCAGTACTTC	CASSLAGAGAKNIQYF
-	few	TRBJ2-1	15	TRBV19	TGTGCCAGTAGACACCCGGGTCGCTCCTACAATGAGCAGTTCTTC	CASRHPGRSYNEQFF
-	-	TRBJ2-2	17	TRBV21-1	TGTGCCAGCAGCAAAAGGGTAAGGGACTTATACACCGGGGAGCTGTTTTTT	CASSKRVRDLYTGELFF
TRBD2	-	TRBJ2-2	16	TRBV9	TGTGCCAGCAGCGCGACCGGGACTAGCGGGAGAATGAAGCTGTTTTTT	CASSATGTSGRMKLFF
TRBD1	-	TRBJ2-1	14	TRBV29-1	TGCAGCGCTAGCCGAGGGACAGGGGGTAATGAGCAGTTCTTC	CSASRGTGGNEQFF
TRBD2	-	TRBJ2-2	17	TRBV4-3	TGCGCCAGCAGCCCGAGGGTACTAGCGGGAGTTCGGGGGGAGCTGTTTTTT	CASSPRVLAGVRGELFF
-	few	TRBJ2-7	14	TRBV14	TGTGCCAGCAGCGAAGTCTTAGCGGCCTACGAGCAGTACTTC	CASSEVLAAYEQYF
-	-	TRBJ2-7	13	TRBV29-1	TGCAGCGTTGATTTAGGGGGGGTCTACGAGCAGTACTTC	CSVDLGGVYEQYF
-	-	TRBJ2-1	13	TRBV7-8	TGTGCGGTCGGCCCCGGGATAGGGAATGAGCAGTTCTTC	CAVGPGIGNEQFF
-	few	TRBJ1-1	13	TRBV5-6	TGTGCCAGCAGCACCGACACGAACACTGAAGCTTTCTTT	CASSTDTNTEAFF
-	large	TRBJ1-5	18	TRBV28	TGTGCCAGCAGTTTATCGACTCTGAGACAGGATAGCAATCAGCCCCAGCATTTT	CASSLSTLRQDSNQPQHF
-	-	TRBJ2-5	14	TRBV12-5	TGTGCTAGTGGTTTGTTCCGGGACTCCCATCCCCAGTACTTC	CASGLFRDSHPQYF
-	-	TRBJ1-3	15	TRBV6-6	TGTGCCAGCAGTTATTACAGGAACTCTGGAAACACCATATATTTT	CASSYYRNSGNTIYF
TRBD2	-	TRBJ2-7	14	TRBV6-5	TGTGCCAGCGGGTGGACTAGCGGAACCTACGAGCAGTACTTC	CASGWTSGTYEQYF
-	-	TRBJ2-1	18	TRBV27	TGTGCCAGCAGTTGGGGGACAAGGCTGGCTGGGGTGTACAATGAGCAGTTCTTC	CASSWGTRLAGVYNEQFF
TRBD1	-	TRBJ2-1	12	TRBV29-1	TGCAGCGTCGCGACAGGGATGAATGAGCAGTTCTTC	CSVATGMNEQFF
-	-	TRBJ2-7	14	TRBV9	TGTGCCAGCAGCAAGGGGACTGGGTTCTACGAGCAGTACTTC	CASSKGTGFYEQYF
-	few	TRBJ2-1	15	TRBV9	TGTGCCAGCAGCGATAACGGACACCCTGGGAATGAGCAGTTCTTC	CASSDNGHPGNEQFF
TRBD1	-	TRBJ1-2	13	TRBV6-5	TGTGCCAGCAGTTCGACAGGGGACTATGGCTACACCTTC	CASSSTGDYGYTF
-	-	TRBJ1-4	14	TRBV28	TGTGCCAGCAGTTTAGGGCGGGCTAATGAAAAACTGTTTTTT	CASSLGRANEKLFF
-	-	TRBJ1-5	14	TRBV25-1	TGTGCCAGCAGTGGGGGGGTTGGCAATCAGCCCCAGCATTTT	CASSGGVGNQPQHF
TRBD2	once	TRBJ2-2	16	TRBV5-1	TGCGCCAGCAGCTTTGGCCTAGCGGGAGGGGATCGGGAGCTGTTTTTT	CASSFGLAGGDRELFF
TRBD2	-	TRBJ2-1	16	TRBV5-4	TGTGCCAGCAGCCCACGGGCGGGGGGCGACGGGAATGAGCAGTTCTTC	CASSPRAGGDGNEQFF
TRBD2	large	TRBJ2-2	16	TRBV27	TGTGCCAGCAGGTCAAAGGTAGCGGGAGAGACCGGGGAGCTGTTTTTT	CASRSKVAGETGELFF
-	-	TRBJ1-1	11	TRBV20-1	TGCAGTGCCCAAAAGAACACTGAAGCTTTCTTT	CSAQKNTEAFF
TRBD2	-	TRBJ2-1	16	TRBV7-2	TGTGCCAGCAGCTTATTCACAGCGGGAGGGAACAATGAGCAGTTCTTC	CASSLFTAGGNNEQFF
TRBD2	-	TRBJ2-3	18	TRBV6-4	TGTGCCAGCAGCACGGGGACCGGGACTAGCAAGGCTTCAGATACGCAGTATTTT	CASSTGTGTSKASDTQYF
-	-	TRBJ1-1	12	TRBV6-5	TGTGCCAGCAGTAGGGGAGGGACTGAAGCTTTCTTT	CASSRGGTEAFF